What follows are 22 T cell receptor beta chains derived from one specimen sequenced in a study of a mutant IDH1 vaccine in newly diagnosed glioma. Time point noted: week 5, during vaccination. Topical imiquimod was applied with each vaccine dose, which held 300 ug of mutant IDH1 20-mer peptide. Antigens for these TCRs are unknown. Only in-frame clones appear in the TCRdb table, and some are missing; sequencing was by immunoSEQ multiplex PCR. The sample has 40,000 or so clones; around 78% are singletons. This specimen was PBMCs, taken from a glioma patient whose treatment included an IDH1 peptide vaccine. The receptors shown here come from a middle-aged man with glioma.

This clone was counted only a few times. The V and J genes are TRBV7-2 and TRBJ2-2; either TRBD1 or TRBD2 may supply D (6 bases each). Germline CDR1 reads SGHTA; CDR2 reads FQGNSA. The CDR3 contains 15 residues. Trimming shortened V by 5 bases and J by 1 base, and 11 bases separated the two germline ends. Here the CDR3 reads CASSPRGLNTGELFF. The CDR3 nucleotides read TGTGCCAGCAGCCCCCGGGGGCTGAACACCGGGGAGCTGTTTTTT. The full variable domain, rest sourced from reference TRBV7-2 and TRBJ2-2, is GAGVSQSPSNKVTEKGKDVELRCDPISGHTALYWYRQSLGQGLEFLIYFQGNSAPDKSGLPSDRFSAERTGGSVSTLTIQRTQQEDSAVYLCASSPRGLNTGELFFGEGSRLTVL.

CDR3 in amino acids: CASSSTGGAYYEQYF. The CDR3 nucleotides read TGTGCCAGCAGTTCTACAGGGGGCGCCTACTACGAGCAGTACTTC. The chain recombines TRBV6-5 with TRBJ2-7; 9 nucleotides match TRBD1. The trim removed 4 bases at V and 3 bases at J, leaving 7 bases unmatched. Germline CDR1 reads MNHEY; CDR2 reads SVGAGI. The CDR3 spans 15 residues.

V usage is TRBV6-4 and J usage is TRBJ2-7; D perhaps matches TRBD1 (5 bases). Trimming pared 3 bases from V and 2 bases from J, leaving 11 bases between. CDR3 length: 14 residues. Germline V gene sequence: CDR1 MRHNA, CDR2 SNTAGT. CDR3 coding DNA: TGTGCCAGCAGTGAGGACCCAGGGACCTACGAGCAGTACTTC. It encodes CASSEDPGTYEQYF.

The chain employs TRBV4-2 and TRBJ2-6; 9 bases map to TRBD1. The CDR3 sequence is 17 residues long. CDR1 and CDR2 (germline): LGHNA, YNFKEQ. The V and J ends lost 3 bases and 0 bases, in that order; junction bases with no gene match: 3. The CDR3 DNA sequence: TGTGCCAGCAGCCAGGGACAGGGCAACTCTGGGGCCAACGTCCTGACTTTC. Protein: CASSQGQGNSGANVLTF.

The J gene is TRBJ1-1, the V gene TRBV4-1; D gene uncertain. Trimming took off 1 base at V and 0 bases at J, with 3 bases between the two ends. The CDR3 is made up of 13 amino acids. Germline V lookup: CDR1 MGHRA, CDR2 YSYEKL. The CDR3 DNA is TGCGCCAGCAGCCAAGTGGTGAACACTGAAGCTTTCTTT. It is translated as CASSQVVNTEAFF.

The sample holds one count of this clone. The V call is TRBV5-4, the J call TRBJ2-5, with 7 positions matching TRBD2. Germline V CDR1 and CDR2: SGHNT, YYREEE (reference sequence). The CDR3 spans 16 residues. The V segment lost 5 bases and the J segment 1 base; nucleotides outside the gene matches: 11. For the CDR3, the DNA is TGTGCCAGCAGTCCTGCAGGAGCGGGGACCCAAGAGACCCAGTACTTC. Translating it yields CASSPAGAGTQETQYF.

The CDR3 DNA follows: TGTGCCAGCAGCTTCGGGGGATTGGACACTGAAGCTTTCTTT. This gives the protein CASSFGGLDTEAFF. This sequence joins TRBV11-2 and TRBJ1-1, with TRBD1 as a possible D gene (5 bases). The CDR3 loop spans 14 amino acids. Germline lookup yields CDR1 SGHAT and CDR2 FQNNGV. The ends were cut back, 3 bases at V and 3 bases at J, with 11 bases in the middle.

The table lists this clone with a few counts. The J gene is TRBJ1-5, the V gene TRBV2, with D uncertain. V lost 6 bases to trimming and J lost 3 bases, with 15 bases between them. CDR3 length: 15 residues. Germline V gives CDR1 SNHLY, CDR2 FYNNEI. CDR3 bases: TGTGCCAGCAGCGAGGGCGGGAGTTCCAATCAGCCCCAGCATTTT. Protein: CASSEGGSSNQPQHF.

This sequence joins TRBV7-9 and TRBJ1-1; D is ambiguous. V was cut by 8 bases and J by 0 bases, with 7 bases left in between. This CDR3 contains 12 residues. Germline assignment: CDR1 SEHNR and CDR2 FQNEAQ (reference sequence). The CDR3 spells CASGELNTEAFF. The CDR3 DNA reads as TGTGCCAGCGGGGAACTGAACACTGAAGCTTTCTTT. The whole variable domain, remainder taken from reference TRBV7-9 and TRBJ1-1, is DTGVSQNPRHKITKRGQNVTFRCDPISEHNRLYWYRQTLGQGPEFLTYFQNEAQLEKSRLLSDRFSAERPKGSFSTLEIQRTEQGDSAMYLCASGELNTEAFFGQGTRLTVV.

A few counts support this clone. The rearrangement joins TRBV6-1 to TRBJ2-5, with a weak D call TRBD1 (6 bases). The germline gives CDR1 MNHNS, CDR2 SASEGT. The CDR3 consists of 13 residues. Trimming left V 4 bases short and J 5 bases short, with 11 bases between. The CDR3 DNA is TGTGCCAGCAGTGTTGGGGGCCGGGAGACCCAGTACTTC. Translation: CASSVGGRETQYF.

The chain employs TRBV7-2 and TRBJ1-3; a possible D gene is TRBD1 (6 bases). The CDR3 has 18 amino acids. V was trimmed by 2 bases and J by 3 bases, leaving 20 bases between them. Per germline, CDR1 SGHTA and CDR2 FQGNSA. In DNA, the CDR3 is TGTGCCAGCAGCTTATCGGCTATTCAGGGGCTCGGTGGAAACACCATATATTTT. This gives the protein CASSLSAIQGLGGNTIYF.

This clone has only one observation. J is TRBJ2-7 and V is TRBV6-5; TRBD1 agrees at 9 bases. Per the germline V gene, CDR1 is MNHEY and CDR2 is SVGAGI. The trim removed 5 bases at V and 2 bases at J, leaving 4 bases unmatched. This CDR3 comprises 14 residues. CDR3 DNA: TGTGCCAGCAGTGTGGGACAGGGACCCTACGAGCAGTACTTC. Encoded protein: CASSVGQGPYEQYF.

V and J are TRBV19 and TRBJ2-7, with D possibly TRBD1 on 6 matching bases. The V and J ends lost 3 bases and 0 bases respectively, with 9 bases between them. This CDR3 has 14 amino acids. The germline V gene has CDR1 LNHDA and CDR2 SQIVND (reference sequence). CDR3 sequence reads: CASSIRDISYEQYF. For the CDR3, the DNA is TGTGCCAGTAGTATCAGGGACATCTCCTACGAGCAGTACTTC. The variable domain in full, with the rest retrieved from reference TRBV19 and TRBJ2-7, is DGGITQSPKYLFRKEGQNVTLSCEQNLNHDAMYWYRQDPGQGLRLIYYSQIVNDFQKGDIAEGYSVSREKKESFPLTVTSAQKNPTAFYLCASSIRDISYEQYFGPGTRLTVT.

In this sample, this clone turned up a few times. This sequence joins TRBV19 and TRBJ1-1; D is unresolved. Germline-derived CDR1 and CDR2 are LNHDA and SQIVND (reference sequence). V lost 10 bases and J 0 bases, leaving 6 bases between the germline ends. The CDR3 loop spans 11 amino acids. The CDR3 region is CATSVNTEAFF. CDR3 in DNA: TGTGCCACATCCGTGAACACTGAAGCTTTCTTT.

The sample holds a few counts of this clone. The chain recombines TRBV5-5 with TRBJ2-1, with D perhaps assigned TRBD1 or TRBD2 (6 bases each). The V end was cut by 4 bases, the J end by 10 bases, with 21 bases between. The length of the CDR3 is 15 residues. The germline CDR1 and CDR2 sequences are SGHKS and YYEKEE (reference sequence). The DNA of the CDR3 is TGTGCCAGCAGCCGAGCAGGGGTAGCGGAGGGGGAGCAGTTCTTC. Protein product: CASSRAGVAEGEQFF.

The chain has TRBV10-3 and TRBJ1-4; D unclear. V was cut by 0 bases and J by 12 bases, with 14 bases left in between. The germline V gene has CDR1 ENHRY and CDR2 SYGVKD. The CDR3 contains 14 residues. The CDR3: CAISESTAPGQLFF. CDR3 coding DNA: TGTGCCATCAGTGAGTCGACTGCCCCCGGCCAACTGTTTTTT.

The rearrangement uses TRBV4-1 and TRBJ1-1; TRBD1 matches at 11 bases. CDR1 is MGHRA, CDR2 YSYEKL, per germline. Trimming at V came to 4 bases and at J to 5 bases, leaving 6 bases not matched to a gene. This CDR3 is 15 amino acids long. The CDR3, as DNA: TGCGCCAGCAGCCTAGGACAGGGGGCAGTGACTGAAGCTTTCTTT. It is translated as CASSLGQGAVTEAFF.

J is TRBJ1-5 and V is TRBV15; a weak D match, TRBD1 (6 bases). CDR1 and CDR2 (germline): LNHNV, YYDKDF (reference sequence). V was pared by 5 bases and J by 8 bases, with 16 bases between. The CDR3 consists of 14 residues. CDR3 amino acids: CATSWGAQGKPQHF. DNA for the CDR3: TGTGCCACCAGCTGGGGGGCTCAAGGGAAGCCCCAGCATTTT.

The chain carries TRBV25-1 and TRBJ1-2; possible D gene TRBD1, 6 bases. Trimming pared 4 bases from V and 7 bases from J, leaving 13 bases between. Germline values: CDR1 MGHDK, CDR2 SYGVNS. The CDR3 sequence is 13 residues long. CDR3 in amino acids: CASSGQGRGGYTF. Here the CDR3 DNA reads TGTGCCAGCAGTGGTCAGGGGCGCGGTGGCTACACCTTC.

The chain joins TRBV7-8 to TRBJ2-5; 10 positions match TRBD2. After removal of 1 base from V and 4 bases from J, the junction contained 3 bases not matched to a gene. CDR1 is SGHVS and CDR2 is FQNEAQ in the germline V gene. The CDR3 is 15 residues long. This chain's CDR3 is CASSLEPSGGETQYF. The CDR3 coding sequence is TGTGCCAGCAGCTTAGAACCTAGCGGGGGAGAGACCCAGTACTTC.

This chain joins TRBV5-6 and TRBJ1-1; D is possibly TRBD1 (6 bases). CDR1 and CDR2 (germline): SGHDT, YYEEEE. The CDR3 runs to 14 residues. V was shortened by 0 bases and J by 5 bases, with 11 bases between the two germline ends. The CDR3 spells CASSLVQGLTEAFF. CDR3 nucleotide sequence: TGTGCCAGCAGCTTGGTGCAGGGGTTGACTGAAGCTTTCTTT.

In its sample, this clone was seen once. This chain connects TRBV2 to TRBJ1-1; D unresolved. CDR3 length equals 13 residues. Trimming removed 4 bases from V and 6 bases from J, with 12 bases in between. Germline CDR1 and CDR2: SNHLY and FYNNEI. The CDR3 coding sequence is TGTGCCAGCAGTGCTAGGGAGCGTGCTGAAGCTTTCTTT. Amino acid sequence: CASSARERAEAFF.